One and the same sample provided the 26 T cell receptor beta chains below, sequenced in a study of blood T cell repertoires in COVID-19. Only in-frame clones appear in the TCRdb table, and some are missing; sequencing was by immunoSEQ multiplex PCR. The repertoire includes some 220,000 clones, 65% to 85% of them detected once, and 2% to 2.5% sits in the top ten. The sample comprised peripheral blood. All receptors derive from a woman in her sixties or seventies with acute or convalescent COVID-19.

The chain is built from TRBV7-9 and TRBJ2-1; 15 bases agree with TRBD2. Germline trimming cut 4 bases from V and 10 bases from J; bases unmatched to any gene: 11. This CDR3 is built from 17 residues. CDR1 SEHNR and CDR2 FQNEAQ come from the germline V gene (reference sequence). CDR3: CASSSGLAGGIAREQFF. CDR3 nucleotide sequence: TGTGCCAGCAGCTCAGGACTAGCGGGGGGGATAGCCCGAGAGCAGTTCTTC.

The chain has TRBV7-2 and TRBJ2-3; 9 nucleotides align to TRBD2. The CDR3 runs 15 residues. From germline, CDR1 is SGHTA and CDR2 FQGNSA. The V gene end was trimmed by 6 bases and the J gene end by 4 bases; junction bases not matched to a gene: 8. The DNA of the CDR3 is TGTGCCAGCAGTCAGGGTAGCGGGGGCCCAGATACGCAGTATTTT. Translating it yields CASSQGSGGPDTQYF.

The chain has TRBV6-4 and TRBJ2-7, with 8 positions matching TRBD1. The V segment lost 5 bases and the J segment 3 bases; nucleotides outside the gene matches: 9. Per germline, CDR1 MRHNA and CDR2 SNTAGT. The CDR3 length is 15 residues. CDR3: CASSPAGGGGYEQYF. CDR3 sequence (DNA): TGTGCCAGCAGTCCTGCAGGGGGCGGTGGCTACGAGCAGTACTTC.

The DNA for the CDR3 is TGTGCCAGCACCTCCTCACCCGGTGGCTACACCTTC. Translating gives CASTSSPGGYTF. This sequence joins TRBV2 and TRBJ1-2; D not resolved. Trimming pared 7 bases from V and 7 bases from J, leaving 13 bases between. The CDR3 loop spans 12 amino acids. Germline V gene lookup returns CDR1 SNHLY and CDR2 FYNNEI.

V gene TRBV7-3 combines with J gene TRBJ2-3; TRBD1 agrees at 8 bases. Trimming cost V 3 bases and J 6 bases; bases outside gene matches: 5. Germline CDR1 is SGHTA and CDR2 is FQGTGA. This CDR3 region has 14 residues. The CDR3 loop reads CASSFGQGADTQYF. The DNA of the CDR3 is TGTGCCAGCAGCTTCGGGCAGGGGGCGGATACGCAGTATTTT.

The V call is TRBV2, the J call TRBJ1-2, with a tentative D call TRBD1 (6 bases). Germline V gives CDR1 SNHLY, CDR2 FYNNEI. Trimming took 8 bases from V and 4 from J, leaving 14 bases between them. This CDR3 comprises 13 residues. The CDR3 is CASFRGSGYGYTF. In DNA form, the CDR3 reads TGTGCCAGCTTTAGGGGGTCGGGCTATGGCTACACCTTC.

The V call is TRBV6-5, the J call TRBJ1-4, with 7 bases that match TRBD1. Germline-derived CDR1 and CDR2 are MNHEY and SVGAGI. This CDR3 is 14 amino acids long. The V and J ends lost 6 bases and 7 bases, in that order; junction bases with no gene match: 8. CDR3 sequence: CASSATGAGEKLFF. CDR3 DNA: TGTGCCAGCAGCGCTACAGGGGCCGGTGAAAAACTGTTTTTT.

This chain links TRBV9 with TRBJ2-4; TRBD1 matches 10 bases. This CDR3 spans 15 amino acids. V shed 0 bases, J shed 6 bases, and the junction held 3 bases outside the gene matches. The germline V gene has CDR1 SGDLS and CDR2 YYNGEE. CDR3 bases: TGTGCCAGCAGCGTAGAGGGGACAGGGGCAAACATTCAGTACTTC. This gives the protein CASSVEGTGANIQYF.

The gene calls are TRBV18 and TRBJ2-2; tentatively, D is TRBD1 (6 bases). This CDR3 spans 14 amino acids. Germline V gene sequence: CDR1 KGHSH, CDR2 LQKENI. V was pared by 3 bases and J by 5 bases, with 10 bases between. The CDR3 sequence is CASSPGTWTGELFF. DNA for the CDR3: TGTGCCAGCTCACCCGGGACATGGACCGGGGAGCTGTTTTTT.

This chain links TRBV5-6 with TRBJ1-6; 9 nucleotides agree with TRBD1. Germline V gene sequence: CDR1 SGHDT, CDR2 YYEEEE. With V trimmed by 4 bases and J by 5 bases, 7 bases remained unmatched. The length of the CDR3 is 16 residues. CDR3 nucleotide sequence: TGTGCCAGCAGCCCCGGGACAGGGAATGATAATTCACCCCTCCACTTT. Its translation is CASSPGTGNDNSPLHF.

The chain carries TRBV27 and TRBJ2-2; D is unresolved. Germline V gives CDR1 MNHEY, CDR2 SMNVEV (reference sequence). V dropped 1 base and J dropped 5 bases, with 5 bases sitting between them. This CDR3 comprises 13 residues. In nucleotides, the CDR3 is TGTGCCAGCAGTTTATTCAGTACCGGGGAGCTGTTTTTT. Protein: CASSLFSTGELFF.

V usage is TRBV10-2 and J usage is TRBJ2-3, with D perhaps TRBD2 (6 bases). The CDR3 consists of 15 residues. The ends were cut back, 8 bases at V and 0 bases at J, with 15 bases in the middle. Per the germline V gene, CDR1 is WSHSY and CDR2 is SAAADI. Here the CDR3 reads CASGGDRTSTDTQYF. CDR3 nucleotides: TGCGCCAGCGGAGGGGACCGAACTAGCACAGATACGCAGTATTTT.

This rearrangement joins TRBV27 to TRBJ2-1; 14 bases are shared with TRBD2. Losses at the gene ends were 5 bases for V and 4 bases for J; bases not matched to a gene: 4. The CDR3 totals 16 residues. The germline CDR1 and CDR2 sequences are MNHEY and SMNVEV (reference sequence). The CDR3 bases are TGTGCCAGCAGTCACAGACTAGCGGGGGGGTACAATGAGCAGTTCTTC. Its protein product is CASSHRLAGGYNEQFF.

V usage is TRBV27 and J usage is TRBJ2-6; D may be TRBD1 (5 bases). The CDR3 has 15 amino acids. Germline values: CDR1 MNHEY, CDR2 SMNVEV (reference sequence). V lost 5 bases, J lost 4 bases, and 12 bases lay in between. CDR3 in DNA: TGTGCCAGCAGTCCCAGGGATACCGGGGCCAACGTCCTGACTTTC. Translation gives CASSPRDTGANVLTF.

The chain combines TRBV19 with TRBJ2-1, with 10 bases matching TRBD2. With 5 bases clipped from V and 9 bases from J, the junction kept 13 bases outside the gene matches. Looked up from germline, CDR1 is LNHDA and CDR2 is SQIVND (reference sequence). The length of the CDR3 is 16 residues. In DNA form, the CDR3 reads TGTGCCAGTAGTTCGCAGCGGGGGGGCCGTATACTTGAGCAGTTCTTC. It encodes CASSSQRGGRILEQFF.

J is TRBJ1-4 and V is TRBV4-1, with 7 bases fitting TRBD1. The length of the CDR3 is 16 residues. The J segment lost 8 bases and the V segment lost 0 bases, leaving 9 bases of the junction unmatched. Looked up from germline, CDR1 is MGHRA and CDR2 is YSYEKL. The CDR3 DNA sequence: TGCGCCAGCAGCCAAGATTGGCCAGGGGGTTCGGAAAAACTGTTTTTT. Protein product: CASSQDWPGGSEKLFF.

The chain combines TRBV7-9 with TRBJ2-7, with 12 positions matching TRBD2. This CDR3 is built from 17 residues. V lost 4 bases and J lost 7; bases outside the gene matches: 14. From germline, CDR1 is SEHNR and CDR2 FQNEAQ (reference sequence). The CDR3 reads CASSSPWSSGGAVEQYF. In DNA, the CDR3 is TGTGCCAGCAGCTCGCCTTGGTCTAGCGGGGGGGCGGTTGAGCAGTACTTC.

This chain joins TRBV9 and TRBJ2-5; weak D call: TRBD2 (6 bases). The CDR3 totals 15 residues. Germline values: CDR1 SGDLS, CDR2 YYNGEE. The V end was cut by 3 bases, the J end by 4 bases, with 16 bases between. The CDR3 sequence is CASSETGRRGETQYF. CDR3 DNA sequence: TGTGCCAGCAGCGAGACGGGCAGGAGGGGAGAGACCCAGTACTTC.

A note on this clone: This same CDR3 is encoded by further DNA sequences in the sample. The chain is built from TRBV7-9 and TRBJ1-1; 7 bases map to TRBD1. CDR3 length: 12 residues. The V segment lost 11 bases and the J segment 1 base; nucleotides outside the gene matches: 4. Per the germline V gene, CDR1 is SEHNR and CDR2 is FQNEAQ (reference sequence). This chain's CDR3 is CASRTGNTEAFF. CDR3 in DNA: TGTGCCTCGAGGACAGGGAACACTGAAGCTTTCTTT.

The chain couples TRBV5-4 to TRBJ1-2; 10 bases map to TRBD1. Germline V gene sequence: CDR1 SGHNT, CDR2 YYREEE (reference sequence). J gave up 1 base and V 2 bases, and 2 bases lay outside the gene matches. This CDR3 is built from 15 residues. The CDR3 is CASSLRDRGNYGYTF. In nucleotides, the CDR3 is TGTGCCAGCAGCTTACGGGACAGGGGTAACTATGGCTACACCTTC.

The chain combines TRBV7-2 with TRBJ2-3, with 10 positions matching TRBD2. The CDR3 extends over 16 amino acids. Trimming took 1 base from V and 2 from J; bases not matched to a gene: 3. In germline, CDR1 is SGHTA, CDR2 FQGNSA. CDR3 protein: CASSLGSGGFTDTQYF. The CDR3 DNA reads TGTGCCAGCAGCTTAGGTAGCGGGGGGTTCACAGATACGCAGTATTTT.

This clone was observed a handful of times. The gene calls are TRBV2 and TRBJ2-3; 9 bases map to TRBD2. The ends lost 6 bases at V and 0 bases at J; junction bases unmatched: 7. This CDR3 is 16 amino acids long. CDR1 and CDR2 from the germline V gene are SNHLY and FYNNEI. The CDR3 nucleotides read TGTGCCAGCAGCGATCTAGCGGGGCCAAGCACAGATACGCAGTATTTT. Residues: CASSDLAGPSTDTQYF.

J is TRBJ2-1 and V is TRBV7-9; a possible D gene is TRBD1 (5 bases). The V end lost 4 bases, the J end lost 7 bases, and 14 bases lay between the germline ends. This CDR3 is 14 amino acids long. The V gene's germline CDR1 is SEHNR and CDR2 FQNEAQ (reference sequence). CDR3 protein: CASSSLNQGNEQFF. CDR3 sequence (DNA): TGTGCCAGCAGCTCCCTCAATCAGGGTAATGAGCAGTTCTTC.

The gene calls are TRBV19 and TRBJ2-1; 7 nucleotides match TRBD2. J lost 0 bases, V lost 5 bases, and 4 bases had no gene match. CDR3 length equals 15 residues. CDR1 and CDR2 from the germline V gene are LNHDA and SQIVND (reference sequence). Here the CDR3 DNA reads TGTGCCAGTAGTTACGGGGGGAGCTCCTACAATGAGCAGTTCTTC. Protein product: CASSYGGSSYNEQFF. Full variable domain (outside the CDR3, taken from reference TRBV19 and TRBJ2-1): DGGITQSPKYLFRKEGQNVTLSCEQNLNHDAMYWYRQDPGQGLRLIYYSQIVNDFQKGDIAEGYSVSREKKESFPLTVTSAQKNPTAFYLCASSYGGSSYNEQFFGPGTRLTVL.

The V and J genes are TRBV30 and TRBJ1-6; D gene unclear. There are 14 residues in the CDR3. Between the trimmed V and J ends, which lost 5 bases and 10 bases, there was a span of 18 bases. Per the germline V gene, CDR1 is GTSNPN and CDR2 is SVGIG (reference sequence). The CDR3 DNA reads TGTGCCTGGTCTGGCATCGGGATGGGGTCACCCCTCCACTTT. Translated, it gives CAWSGIGMGSPLHF.

The CDR3 DNA reads TGTGCCAGCAGTGAAGTTTGGGGGGGCGCGACAGATACGCAGTATTTT. This sequence encodes CASSEVWGGATDTQYF. The rearrangement joins TRBV6-1 to TRBJ2-3; D is perhaps TRBD2 (7 bases). From germline, CDR1 is MNHNS and CDR2 SASEGT. The CDR3 is 16 residues long. Trimming removed 1 base from V and 3 bases from J, with 14 bases in between.